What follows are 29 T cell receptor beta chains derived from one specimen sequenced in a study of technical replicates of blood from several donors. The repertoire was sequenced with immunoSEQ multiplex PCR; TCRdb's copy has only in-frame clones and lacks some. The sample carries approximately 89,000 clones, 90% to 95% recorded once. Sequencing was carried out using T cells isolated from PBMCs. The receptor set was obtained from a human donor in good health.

In nucleotides, the CDR3 is TGTGCCACCAGGCTAGCGGGAGGGGTTTTCTACGAGCAGTACTTC. Protein: CATRLAGGVFYEQYF. This chain links TRBV15 with TRBJ2-7, with 12 bases aligning to TRBD2. Germline loops: CDR1 LNHNV, CDR2 YYDKDF (reference sequence). V dropped 6 bases and J dropped 3; count of bases not matched to a gene: 6. CDR3 size: 15 residues.

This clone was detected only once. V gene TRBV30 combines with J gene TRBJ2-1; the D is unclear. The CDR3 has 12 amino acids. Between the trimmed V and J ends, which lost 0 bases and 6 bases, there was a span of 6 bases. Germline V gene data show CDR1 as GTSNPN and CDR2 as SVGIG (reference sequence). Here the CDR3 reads CAWSVTGNEQFF. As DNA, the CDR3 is TGTGCCTGGAGTGTAACTGGCAATGAGCAGTTCTTC. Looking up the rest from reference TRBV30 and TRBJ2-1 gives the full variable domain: SQTIHQWPATLVQPVGSPLSLECTVEGTSNPNLYWYRQAAGRGLQLLFYSVGIGQISSEVPQNLSASRPQDRQFILSSKKLLLSDSGFYLCAWSVTGNEQFFGPGTRLTVL.

The CDR3 reads CASRVSGGRGYTF. The CDR3 region has the DNA TGTGCCAGCAGAGTTTCGGGGGGCCGGGGCTACACCTTC. The chain combines TRBV28 with TRBJ1-2, with a weak D call TRBD1 (6 bases). The germline V gene has CDR1 MDHEN and CDR2 SYDVKM. The CDR3 spans 13 residues. Trimming shortened V by 6 bases and J by 8 bases, and 16 bases separated the two germline ends.

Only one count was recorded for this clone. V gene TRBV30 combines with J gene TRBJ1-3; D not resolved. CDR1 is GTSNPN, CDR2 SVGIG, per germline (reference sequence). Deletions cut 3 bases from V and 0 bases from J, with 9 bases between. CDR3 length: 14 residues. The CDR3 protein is CAWRRGGSGNTIYF. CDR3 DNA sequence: TGTGCCTGGAGGCGGGGTGGCTCTGGAAACACCATATATTTT.

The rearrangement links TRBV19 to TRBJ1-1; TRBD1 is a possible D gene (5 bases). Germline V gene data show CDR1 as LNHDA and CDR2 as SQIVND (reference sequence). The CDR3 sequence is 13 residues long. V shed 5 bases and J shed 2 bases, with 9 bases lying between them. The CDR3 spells CASSPDSNTEAFF. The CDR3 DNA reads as TGTGCCAGTAGTCCCGACAGCAACACTGAAGCTTTCTTT.

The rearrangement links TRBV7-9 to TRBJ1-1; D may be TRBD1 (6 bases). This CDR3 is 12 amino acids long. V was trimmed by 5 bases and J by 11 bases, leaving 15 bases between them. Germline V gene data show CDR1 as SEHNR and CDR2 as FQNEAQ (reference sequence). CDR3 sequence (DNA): TGTGCCAGCAGCACCCTAGACAGGTCGGCTTTCTTT. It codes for CASSTLDRSAFF.

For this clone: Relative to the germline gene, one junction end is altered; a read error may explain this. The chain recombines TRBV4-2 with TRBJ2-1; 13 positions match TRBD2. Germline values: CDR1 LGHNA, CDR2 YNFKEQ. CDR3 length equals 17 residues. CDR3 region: CASSLIPGLAGYNEQFF. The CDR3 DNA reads TGTGCCAGCAGCCTAATACCGGGACTAGCGGGGTACAACGAGCAGTTCTTC.

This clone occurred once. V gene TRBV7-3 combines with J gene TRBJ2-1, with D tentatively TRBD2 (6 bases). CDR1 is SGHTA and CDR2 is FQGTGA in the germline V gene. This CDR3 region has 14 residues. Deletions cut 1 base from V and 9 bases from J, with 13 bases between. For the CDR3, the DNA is TGTGCCAGCAGCTTAAACCCGACTAGGGGTGAGCAGTTCTTC. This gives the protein CASSLNPTRGEQFF. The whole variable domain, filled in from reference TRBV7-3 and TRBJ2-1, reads GAGVSQTPSNKVTEKGKYVELRCDPISGHTALYWYRQSLGQGPEFLIYFQGTGAADDSGLPNDRFFAVRPEGSVSTLKIQRTERGDSAVYLCASSLNPTRGEQFFGPGTRLTVL.

CDR3 DNA sequence: TGCGCCAGCAGCCCCAGGTCTACGACCCTCTTGGAGGAGAGCACAGATACGCAGTATTTT. It encodes CASSPRSTTLLEESTDTQYF. This chain links TRBV4-1 with TRBJ2-3; D might be TRBD2 (5 bases). Germline CDR1 and CDR2: MGHRA and YSYEKL. Between the trimmed V and J ends, which lost 4 bases and 0 bases, there was a span of 26 bases. This CDR3 region has 20 residues.

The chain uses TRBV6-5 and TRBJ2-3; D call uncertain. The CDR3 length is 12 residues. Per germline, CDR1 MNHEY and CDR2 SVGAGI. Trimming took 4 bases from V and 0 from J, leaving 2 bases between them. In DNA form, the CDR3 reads TGTGCCAGCAGTTCTAGCACAGATACGCAGTATTTT. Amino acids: CASSSSTDTQYF.

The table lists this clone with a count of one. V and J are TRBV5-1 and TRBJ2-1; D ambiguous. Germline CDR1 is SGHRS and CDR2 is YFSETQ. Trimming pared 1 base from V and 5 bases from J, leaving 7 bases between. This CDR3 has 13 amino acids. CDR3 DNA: TGCGCCAGCAGCTTGCGGGTCAACAATGAGCAGTTCTTC. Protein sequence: CASSLRVNNEQFF.

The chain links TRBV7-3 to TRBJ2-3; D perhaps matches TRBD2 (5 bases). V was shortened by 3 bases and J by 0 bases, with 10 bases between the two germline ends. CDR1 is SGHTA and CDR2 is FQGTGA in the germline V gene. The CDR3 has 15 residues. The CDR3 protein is CASSFLAYSTDTQYF. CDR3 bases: TGTGCCAGCAGCTTCTTAGCGTATAGCACAGATACGCAGTATTTT.

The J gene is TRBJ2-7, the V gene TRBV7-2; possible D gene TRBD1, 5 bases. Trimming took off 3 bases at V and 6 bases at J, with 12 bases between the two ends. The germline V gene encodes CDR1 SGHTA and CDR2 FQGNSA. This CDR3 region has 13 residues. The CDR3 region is CASSFVHRFEQYF. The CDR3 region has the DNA TGTGCCAGCAGCTTTGTCCACAGGTTCGAGCAGTACTTC.

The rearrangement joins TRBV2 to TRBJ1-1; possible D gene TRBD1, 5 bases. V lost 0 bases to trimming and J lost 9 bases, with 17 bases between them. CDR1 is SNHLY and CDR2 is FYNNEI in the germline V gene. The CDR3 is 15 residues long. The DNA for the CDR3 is TGTGCCAGCAGTGAAGCGCGGAAGGGAGGGGCACAAGCTTTCTTT. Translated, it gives CASSEARKGGAQAFF.

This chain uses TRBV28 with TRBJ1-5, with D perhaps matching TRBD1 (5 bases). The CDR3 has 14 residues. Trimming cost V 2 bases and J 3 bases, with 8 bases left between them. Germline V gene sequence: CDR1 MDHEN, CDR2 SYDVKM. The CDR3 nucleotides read TGTGCCAGCAGTTTAGCCAGGGCCAATCAGCCCCAGCATTTT. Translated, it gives CASSLARANQPQHF.

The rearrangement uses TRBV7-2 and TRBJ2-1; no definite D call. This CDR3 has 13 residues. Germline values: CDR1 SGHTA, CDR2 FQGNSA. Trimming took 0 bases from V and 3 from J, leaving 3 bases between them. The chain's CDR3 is CASSLAYYNEQFF. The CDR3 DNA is TGTGCCAGCAGCTTAGCCTACTACAATGAGCAGTTCTTC.

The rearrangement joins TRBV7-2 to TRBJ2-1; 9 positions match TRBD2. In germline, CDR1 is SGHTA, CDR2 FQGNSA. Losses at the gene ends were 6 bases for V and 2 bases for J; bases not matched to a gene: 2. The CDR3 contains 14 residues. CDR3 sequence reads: CASSSGSTYNEQFF. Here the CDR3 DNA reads TGTGCCAGCAGTAGCGGGAGCACCTACAATGAGCAGTTCTTC.

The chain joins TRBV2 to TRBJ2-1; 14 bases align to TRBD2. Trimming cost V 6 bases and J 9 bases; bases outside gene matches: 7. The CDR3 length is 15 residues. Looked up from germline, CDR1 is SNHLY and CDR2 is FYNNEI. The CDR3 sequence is CASSRLAGGIGEQFF. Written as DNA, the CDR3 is TGTGCCAGCAGCAGACTAGCGGGAGGGATTGGTGAGCAGTTCTTC.

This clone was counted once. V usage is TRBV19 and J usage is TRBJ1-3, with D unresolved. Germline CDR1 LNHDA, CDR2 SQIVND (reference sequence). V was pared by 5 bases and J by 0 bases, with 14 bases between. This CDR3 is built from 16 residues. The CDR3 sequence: CASSPLPESSGNTIYF. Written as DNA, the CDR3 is TGTGCCAGTAGTCCCCTACCCGAAAGCTCTGGAAACACCATATATTTT.

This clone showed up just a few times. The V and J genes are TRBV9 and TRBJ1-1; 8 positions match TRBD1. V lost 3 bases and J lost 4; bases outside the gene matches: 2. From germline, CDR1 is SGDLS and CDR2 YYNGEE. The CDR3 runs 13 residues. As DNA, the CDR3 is TGTGCCAGCAGCGCAACAGGGGGCACTGAAGCTTTCTTT. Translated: CASSATGGTEAFF. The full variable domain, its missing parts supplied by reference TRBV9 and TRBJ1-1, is DSGVTQTPKHLITATGQRVTLRCSPRSGDLSVYWYQQSLDQGLQFLIQYYNGEERAKGNILERFSAQQFPDLHSELNLSSLELGDSALYFCASSATGGTEAFFGQGTRLTVV.

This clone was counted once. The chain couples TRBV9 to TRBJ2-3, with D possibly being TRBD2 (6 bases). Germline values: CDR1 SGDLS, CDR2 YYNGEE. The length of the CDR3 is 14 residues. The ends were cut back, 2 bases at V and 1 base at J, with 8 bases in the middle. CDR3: CASSVQRGTDTQYF. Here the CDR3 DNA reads TGTGCCAGCAGCGTCCAGCGGGGCACAGATACGCAGTATTTT.

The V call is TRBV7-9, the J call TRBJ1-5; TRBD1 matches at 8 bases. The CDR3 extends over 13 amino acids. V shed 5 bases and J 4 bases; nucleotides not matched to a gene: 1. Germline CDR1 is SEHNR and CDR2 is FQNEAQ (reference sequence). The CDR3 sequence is CASSRTGNQPQHF. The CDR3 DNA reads TGTGCCAGCAGCCGGACAGGGAATCAGCCCCAGCATTTT.

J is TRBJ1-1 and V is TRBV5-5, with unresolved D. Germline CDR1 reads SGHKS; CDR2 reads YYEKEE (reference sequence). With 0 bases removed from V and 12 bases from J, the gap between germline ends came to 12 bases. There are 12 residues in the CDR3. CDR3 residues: CASSLAGRITFF. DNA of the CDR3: TGTGCCAGCAGCTTGGCAGGTAGAATAACTTTCTTT.

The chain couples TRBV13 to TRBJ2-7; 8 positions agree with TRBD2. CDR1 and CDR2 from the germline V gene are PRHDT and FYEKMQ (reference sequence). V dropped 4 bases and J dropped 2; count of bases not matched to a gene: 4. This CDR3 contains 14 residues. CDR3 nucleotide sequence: TGTGCCAGCAGCTACGGACTAGCTACCTACGAGCAGTACTTC. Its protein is CASSYGLATYEQYF.

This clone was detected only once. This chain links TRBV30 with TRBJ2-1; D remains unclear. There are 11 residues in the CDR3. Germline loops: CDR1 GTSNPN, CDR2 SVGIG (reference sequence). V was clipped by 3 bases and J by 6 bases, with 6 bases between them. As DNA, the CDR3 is TGTGCCTGGAGCTCCGGCAATGAGCAGTTCTTC. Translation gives CAWSSGNEQFF. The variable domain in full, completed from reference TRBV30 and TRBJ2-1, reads SQTIHQWPATLVQPVGSPLSLECTVEGTSNPNLYWYRQAAGRGLQLLFYSVGIGQISSEVPQNLSASRPQDRQFILSSKKLLLSDSGFYLCAWSSGNEQFFGPGTRLTVL.

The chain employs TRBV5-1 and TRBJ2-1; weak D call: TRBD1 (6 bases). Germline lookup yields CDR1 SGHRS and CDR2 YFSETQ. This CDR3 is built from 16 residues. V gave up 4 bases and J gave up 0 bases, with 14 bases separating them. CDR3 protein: CASSLLDRLSYNEQFF. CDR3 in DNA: TGCGCCAGCAGCCTCCTAGACAGGCTCTCCTACAATGAGCAGTTCTTC.

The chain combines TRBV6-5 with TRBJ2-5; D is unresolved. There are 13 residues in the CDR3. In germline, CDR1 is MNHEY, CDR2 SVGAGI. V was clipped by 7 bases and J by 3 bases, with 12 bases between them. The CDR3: CASNSRPEETQYF. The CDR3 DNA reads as TGTGCCAGCAACTCGAGGCCAGAAGAGACCCAGTACTTC.

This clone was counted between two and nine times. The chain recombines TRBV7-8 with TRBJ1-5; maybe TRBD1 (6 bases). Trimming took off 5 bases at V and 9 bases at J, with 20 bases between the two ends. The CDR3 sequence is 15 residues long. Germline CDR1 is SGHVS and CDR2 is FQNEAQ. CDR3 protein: CASSQDSRGKGPQHF. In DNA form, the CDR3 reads TGTGCCAGCAGCCAAGACTCTAGGGGGAAAGGGCCCCAGCATTTT.

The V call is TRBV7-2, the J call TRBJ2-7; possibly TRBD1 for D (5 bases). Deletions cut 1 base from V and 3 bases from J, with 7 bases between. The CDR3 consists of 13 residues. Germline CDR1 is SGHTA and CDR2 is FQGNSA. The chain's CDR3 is CASSLGTGYEQYF. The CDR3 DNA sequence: TGTGCCAGCAGCTTAGGTACAGGCTACGAGCAGTACTTC.